This is a list of T cell receptor beta chains from one sample in a study of T cells in Graves' hyperthyroidism and ophthalmopathy. TCRdb recomputed calls from the multiplex PCR reads with MiXCR, one row per CDR3 protein. Of a few hundred thousand distinct CDR3 sequences listed, about 20% are singletons. Material: blood. These receptors came from a man aged 18 to 29 with Graves' hyperthyroidism. CDR3s include the opening cysteine and the closing phenylalanine or tryptophan. The listing skips clone size in some rows; elsewhere it reads once, few, many or a size class.

J	V	size	CDR3
TRBJ2-1	TRBV12-3/TRBV12-4	many	CASSLNRGNEQFF
TRBJ2-2	TRBV2	few	CASKYGTPNTGELFF
TRBJ1-2	TRBV12-3/TRBV12-4	few	CASSYTPDRGDGYTF
TRBJ2-7	TRBV4-1	few	CASSQDKMSPSEQYF
TRBJ2-7	TRBV19	many	CASSMGTGYEQYF
TRBJ2-7	TRBV3-1	many	CASSQEVEPIKYF
TRBJ1-3	TRBV20-1	.	CSARAGNTIYF
TRBJ2-7	TRBV4-1	many	CASSQINSGHHEQYF
TRBJ2-2	TRBV5-5	many	CASSGDSTGELFF
TRBJ2-5	TRBV12-3/TRBV12-4	many	CASSFLPLQGPGKETQYF
TRBJ2-5	TRBV11-2	many	CASSLEAGYQETQYF
TRBJ2-7	TRBV6-2/TRBV6-3	few	CASTTTSGLSYEQYF
TRBJ1-1	TRBV11-2	.	CASTQGSLGFRTEAFF
TRBJ2-4	TRBV11-2	many	CASSSSNIQYF
TRBJ1-5	TRBV19	.	CASSIDGQGNQPQHF
TRBJ1-1	TRBV28	many	CASHSSRTVTEAFF
TRBJ2-7	TRBV6-2/TRBV6-3	.	CASSYSTASTSEQYF
TRBJ1-2	TRBV6-1	many	CASSPLPGDRYYGYTF
TRBJ2-5	TRBV11-2	many	CASSPLGSKETQYF
TRBJ2-7	TRBV5-1	.	CATQLAPGDRVYEQYF
TRBJ1-2	TRBV7-8	many	CASSSGQGRKGGYTF
TRBJ2-5	TRBV20-1	many	CSARREVYQETQYF
TRBJ1-1	TRBV2	many	CASSLETSVETEAFF
TRBJ1-2	TRBV29-1	few	CSTRQGGGYGYTF
TRBJ1-3	TRBV28	many	CASSSWNTIYF
TRBJ1-1	TRBV7-3	.	CASSLNVGTEAFF
TRBJ2-2	TRBV7-9	many	CASSFPRQGGNTGELFF
TRBJ2-7	TRBV9	few	CASSVYPGPSYEQYF
TRBJ2-7	TRBV10-3	.	CAISDRGQGENAEQYF
TRBJ2-2	TRBV11-3	many	CASRNSFTGELFF
TRBJ1-4	TRBV10-3	many	CATGPGPEKLFF
TRBJ1-5	TRBV20-1	.	CSASLDRVSNQPQHF
TRBJ2-3	TRBV11-2	few	CASSLERDTQYF
TRBJ2-2	TRBV11-2	few	CASTKHGHRSGNTGELFF
TRBJ1-2	TRBV12-3/TRBV12-4	.	CASSFGGGGGGYTF
TRBJ2-2	TRBV5-1	.	CATGENTGELFF
TRBJ2-7	TRBV25-1	few	CASSERASGVSYEQYF
TRBJ2-7	TRBV12-3/TRBV12-4	many	CASSSTWDEQYF
TRBJ1-5	TRBV12-3/TRBV12-4	many	CASRNKLEPQHF
TRBJ2-2	TRBV6-5	few	CASSPFGLLPTSGVNTGELFF
TRBJ2-3	TRBV10-3	few	CAINSGGAIDTQYF
TRBJ1-5	TRBV27	many	CASSSTGQGPYNQPQHF
TRBJ2-7	TRBV30	.	CAWSPQGAGRYEQYF
TRBJ1-1	TRBV12-3/TRBV12-4	many	CASSSLTGVLLGTEAFF
TRBJ1-1	TRBV14	many	CASSRTWNTEAFF
TRBJ2-5	TRBV12-3/TRBV12-4	.	CASRRQGNQETQYF
TRBJ2-2	TRBV12-3/TRBV12-4	many	CASRPAGSANTGELFF
TRBJ1-5	TRBV6-2/TRBV6-3	many	CASRTTAWSNQPPHF
TRBJ2-7	TRBV15	.	CATSRGGQGSYEQYF
TRBJ2-4	TRBV9	.	CASSFTLAGGPGAKNIQYF
TRBJ1-1	TRBV18	many	CASSPLQENTEAFF
TRBJ2-7	TRBV12-3/TRBV12-4	many	CASSSLRDAPEQYF
TRBJ2-5	TRBV11-2	.	CASSLGAGGLAGHVDF
TRBJ2-5	TRBV2	few	CASLAGVTQETQYF
TRBJ1-5	TRBV6-1	many	CASSEREGDSGQPQHF
TRBJ1-2	TRBV27	many	CASSSRGTETNYGYTF
TRBJ1-1	TRBV19	many	CASTLDRANTEAFF
TRBJ2-5	TRBV6-1	few	CASRRLIWDRGETQYF
TRBJ2-5	TRBV7-3	many	CASSLIREGGETQYF
TRBJ2-7	TRBV27	.	CASSPSGLAGEFRYEQYF